The clone carrying this TCR beta chain was detected ten times or more. TCRdb re-analysed the PCR reads in MiXCR, keeping a single row per CDR3 protein. The sample consists of a few hundred thousand distinct CDR3 sequences, about 23% of them appearing once. These data belong to a study of molecular identifiers for immune sequencing clone quantification. The CDR3 extends over 17 amino acids. The V gene end was trimmed by 0 bases and the J gene end by 3 bases; junction bases not matched to a gene: 10. Looked up from germline, CDR1 is MNHEY and CDR2 is SVGAGI. This rearrangement joins TRBV6-5 to TRBJ2-7, with 8 bases lining up with TRBD2. Sequenced input: naive CD8+ T cells from blood, with Jurkat cell RNA spiked in. Subset: FACS-sorted CD8+CD4-CCR7+CD45RA+ naive T cells. The sequence came from a human donor in good health. Some libraries in this study had Jurkat cell RNA spiked in. DNA of the CDR3: TGTGCCAGCAGTTACTCGTCCTCGGGAGGGCCCATCTACGAGCAGTACTTC. It is translated as CASSYSSSGGPIYEQYF.